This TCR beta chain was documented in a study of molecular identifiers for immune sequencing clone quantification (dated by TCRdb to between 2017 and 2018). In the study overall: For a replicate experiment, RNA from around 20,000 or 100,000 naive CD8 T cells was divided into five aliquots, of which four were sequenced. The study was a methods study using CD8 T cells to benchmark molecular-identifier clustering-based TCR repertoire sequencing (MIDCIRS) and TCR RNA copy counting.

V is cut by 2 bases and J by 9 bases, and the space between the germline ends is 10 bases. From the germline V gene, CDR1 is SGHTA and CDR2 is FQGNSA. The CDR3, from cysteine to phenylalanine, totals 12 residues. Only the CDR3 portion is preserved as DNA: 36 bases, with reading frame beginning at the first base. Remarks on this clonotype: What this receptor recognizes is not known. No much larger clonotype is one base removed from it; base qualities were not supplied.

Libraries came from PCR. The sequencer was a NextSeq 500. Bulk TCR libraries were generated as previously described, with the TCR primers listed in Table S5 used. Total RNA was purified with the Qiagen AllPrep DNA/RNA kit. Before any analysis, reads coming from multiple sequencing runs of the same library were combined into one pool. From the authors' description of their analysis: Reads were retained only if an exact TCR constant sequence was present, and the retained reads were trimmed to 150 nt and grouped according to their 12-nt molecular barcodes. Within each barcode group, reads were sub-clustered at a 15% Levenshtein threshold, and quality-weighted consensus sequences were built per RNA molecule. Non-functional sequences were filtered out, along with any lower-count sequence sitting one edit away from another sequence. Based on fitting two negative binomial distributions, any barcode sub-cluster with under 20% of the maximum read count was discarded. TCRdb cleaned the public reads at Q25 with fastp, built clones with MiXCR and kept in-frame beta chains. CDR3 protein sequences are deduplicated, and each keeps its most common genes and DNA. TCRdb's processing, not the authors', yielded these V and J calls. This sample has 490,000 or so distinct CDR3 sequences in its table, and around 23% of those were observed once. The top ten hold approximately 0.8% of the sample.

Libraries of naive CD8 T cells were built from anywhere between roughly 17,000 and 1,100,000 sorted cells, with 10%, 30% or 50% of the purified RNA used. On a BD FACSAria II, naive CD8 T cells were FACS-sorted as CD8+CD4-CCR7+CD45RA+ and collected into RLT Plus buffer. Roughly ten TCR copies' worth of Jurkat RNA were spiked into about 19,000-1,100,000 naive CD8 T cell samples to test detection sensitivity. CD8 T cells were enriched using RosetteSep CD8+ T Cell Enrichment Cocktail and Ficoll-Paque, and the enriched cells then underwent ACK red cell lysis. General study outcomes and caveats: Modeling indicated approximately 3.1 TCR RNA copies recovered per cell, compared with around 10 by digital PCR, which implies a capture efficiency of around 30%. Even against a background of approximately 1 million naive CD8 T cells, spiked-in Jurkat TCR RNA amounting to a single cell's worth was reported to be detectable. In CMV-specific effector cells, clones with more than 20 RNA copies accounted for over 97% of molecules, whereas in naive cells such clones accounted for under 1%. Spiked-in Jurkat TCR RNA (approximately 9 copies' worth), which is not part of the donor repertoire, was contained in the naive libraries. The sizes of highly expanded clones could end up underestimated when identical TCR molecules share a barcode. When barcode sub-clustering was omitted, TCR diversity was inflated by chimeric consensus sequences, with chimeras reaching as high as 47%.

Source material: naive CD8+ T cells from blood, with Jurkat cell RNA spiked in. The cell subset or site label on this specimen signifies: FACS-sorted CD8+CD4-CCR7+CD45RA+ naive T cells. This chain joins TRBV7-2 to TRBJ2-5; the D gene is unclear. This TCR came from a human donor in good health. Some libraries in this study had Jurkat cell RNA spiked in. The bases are TGTGCCAGCAGCTTACGGGCGGAGCCCCAGTACTTC. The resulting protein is CASSLRAEPQYF.